This entry is about one TCR beta chain. Antigen unknown. The sample is drawn from a study of OX40 agonist ivuxolimab in advanced cancers. Trimming cost V 0 bases and J 4 bases, with 13 bases left between them. CDR3 length equals 15 residues. Germline values: CDR1 SGHKS, CDR2 YYEKEE (reference sequence). Using immunoSEQ multiplex PCR, the repertoire was profiled, and TCRdb retains in-frame clones only, with some absent. The sample has approximately 84,000 clones; around 90% are singletons. General study findings and limits: Dosing at 0.1 to 3.0 mg/kg was accompanied by clonal expansion of CD4+ and CD8+ blood T cells by week 6.

Sample: CD4+ or CD8+ T cells sorted from blood, taken in a trial of the OX40 agonist ivuxolimab. The sequence came from an adult with an advanced solid tumor such as melanoma, head and neck, liver or kidney cancer. This chain uses TRBV5-5 with TRBJ1-2; a weak D match, TRBD1 (5 bases). The CDR3 sequence is CASSLGRGPAYGYTF. DNA of the CDR3: TGTGCCAGCAGCTTGGGGCGGGGCCCTGCCTATGGCTACACCTTC.